Below are 28 T cell receptor beta chains sequenced from a single sample in a study of shared clonotypes between healthy human individuals. The assay was immunoSEQ multiplex PCR, and TCRdb's table has in-frame clones only and misses some. The sample holds 490,000 or so clones, 70% to 80% seen once. The sample comprised PBMCs. These receptors came from a woman in her forties in good health. Some clones in this sample may be carry-over from other donors' samples.

This clone was observed once. The genes are TRBV7-8 and TRBJ1-1; possibly TRBD1 for D (6 bases). Trimming pared 1 base from V and 7 bases from J, leaving 13 bases between. Per the germline V gene, CDR1 is SGHVS and CDR2 is FQNEAQ. The CDR3 extends over 14 amino acids. The DNA for the CDR3 is TGTGCCAGCAGCTTAGATAGGGGGGGATTTGAAGCTTTCTTT. Translated: CASSLDRGGFEAFF.

The chain couples TRBV4-1 to TRBJ1-5; D unclear. CDR1 is MGHRA, CDR2 YSYEKL, per germline. The length of the CDR3 is 13 residues. V dropped 4 bases and J dropped 7 bases, with 11 bases sitting between them. CDR3: CASSPTAGQPQHF. The CDR3 region has the DNA TGCGCCAGCAGCCCCACCGCGGGGCAGCCCCAGCATTTT.

Worth noting for this clone: Possible read error: a much larger clone is one base away. Other DNA sequences in the same sample also yield this CDR3. The rearrangement links TRBV7-7 to TRBJ2-2; TRBD2 is a possible D gene (6 bases). Germline V gene sequence: CDR1 SSHAT, CDR2 FNYEAQ (reference sequence). The CDR3 sequence is 19 residues long. The CDR3 coding sequence is TGTGCTAGCAGCTTAGTTCCGGTTAGCGGTGGATCGGGCACCGGGGAGCTGTTTTTT. This gives the protein CASSLVPVSGGSGTGELFF.

The chain has TRBV7-2 and TRBJ2-7; 10 bases fit TRBD1. CDR3 length: 15 amino acids. Trimming removed 5 bases from V and 7 bases from J; junction bases left unmatched: 11. From germline, CDR1 is SGHTA and CDR2 FQGNSA. Here the CDR3 DNA reads TGTGCCAGCAGCCGAGGACAGGGGGGGCATTGGGAGCAGTACTTC. Protein sequence: CASSRGQGGHWEQYF.

This clone occurred a few times. The chain links TRBV5-4 to TRBJ2-5; no reliable D call. The CDR3 contains 14 residues. The V gene lost 0 bases and the J gene lost 0 bases, with 6 bases spanning the gap. The germline V gene has CDR1 SGHNT and CDR2 YYREEE (reference sequence). The CDR3 region has the DNA TGTGCCAGCAGCTTGGGAGACTACCAAGAGACCCAGTACTTC. It is translated as CASSLGDYQETQYF.

This chain uses TRBV2 with TRBJ2-5, with 7 bases aligning to TRBD2. V was clipped by 7 bases and J by 3 bases; unmatched bases: 14. There are 16 residues in the CDR3. The germline gives CDR1 SNHLY, CDR2 FYNNEI. Here the CDR3 reads CASTPLWRERKETQYF. The CDR3 region has the DNA TGTGCCAGCACGCCGCTGTGGCGGGAGAGGAAAGAGACCCAGTACTTC.

This sequence joins TRBV7-9 and TRBJ2-2; 9 nucleotides line up with TRBD2. CDR1 and CDR2 from the germline V gene are SEHNR and FQNEAQ (reference sequence). CDR3 length equals 17 residues. Trimming removed 3 bases from V and 3 bases from J; junction bases left unmatched: 8. The CDR3 region has the DNA TGTGCCAGCAGCTTCGGGACTAGCCATAGAGACACCGGGGAGCTGTTTTTT. Its translation: CASSFGTSHRDTGELFF. Full variable domain (outside the CDR3, taken from reference TRBV7-9 and TRBJ2-2): DTGVSQNPRHKITKRGQNVTFRCDPISEHNRLYWYRQTLGQGPEFLTYFQNEAQLEKSRLLSDRFSAERPKGSFSTLEIQRTEQGDSAMYLCASSFGTSHRDTGELFFGEGSRLTVL.

This rearrangement joins TRBV5-4 to TRBJ2-5, with D unresolved. Germline V gives CDR1 SGHNT, CDR2 YYREEE (reference sequence). The CDR3 spans 15 residues. V was shortened by 0 bases and J by 4 bases, with 13 bases between the two germline ends. This CDR3 is CASSLAAGTAETQYF. CDR3 DNA: TGTGCCAGCAGCTTGGCCGCAGGTACGGCAGAGACCCAGTACTTC.

Details on this clone: This may stem from a read error, because a much larger clone lies one nucleotide away. The V call is TRBV2, the J call TRBJ2-1; TRBD2 matches 13 bases. Trimming cost V 7 bases and J 4 bases; bases outside gene matches: 13. The CDR3 is 18 residues long. Looked up from germline, CDR1 is SNHLY and CDR2 is FYNNEI. Here the CDR3 reads CASTRFGTSGISYNEQFF. The CDR3 DNA follows: TGTGCCAGCACCCGATTCGGGACTAGCGGGATCTCTTACAATGAGCAGTTCTTC.

The table lists this clone with a few counts. The CDR3 DNA is TGTGCCAGCAGTAATCCGCCCACGGGCTACACCTTC. This gives the protein CASSNPPTGYTF. The V gene is TRBV6-1, the J gene TRBJ1-2; D remains ambiguous. The CDR3 totals 12 residues. V gave up 5 bases and J gave up 8 bases, with 12 bases separating them. Germline CDR1 and CDR2: MNHNS and SASEGT.

This clone was observed a few times. V usage is TRBV5-4 and J usage is TRBJ1-4, with D maybe TRBD1 (6 bases). This CDR3 is built from 16 residues. CDR1 and CDR2 (germline): SGHNT, YYREEE (reference sequence). The V end was cut by 0 bases, the J end by 7 bases, with 16 bases between. The CDR3, as DNA: TGTGCCAGCAGCTTGGGGTCGCCAGGGGAGGGTGAAAAACTGTTTTTT. This translates into CASSLGSPGEGEKLFF.

The genes are TRBV4-1 and TRBJ2-2; no reliable D call. V shed 1 base and J shed 0 bases, with 6 bases lying between them. This CDR3 spans 15 amino acids. Germline V gene sequence: CDR1 MGHRA, CDR2 YSYEKL. This chain's CDR3 is CASSQAQTNTGELFF. Here the CDR3 DNA reads TGCGCCAGCAGCCAAGCACAGACGAACACCGGGGAGCTGTTTTTT.

The gene calls are TRBV19 and TRBJ2-5; 10 nucleotides align to TRBD1. Germline CDR1 LNHDA, CDR2 SQIVND (reference sequence). V dropped 6 bases and J dropped 5; count of bases not matched to a gene: 3. CDR3 length: 13 amino acids. CDR3 DNA: TGTGCCAGTAGCAGACAGGGGGCGGAGACCCAGTACTTC. Its protein is CASSRQGAETQYF. Combining the CDR3 with reference TRBV19 and TRBJ2-5 gives the whole variable domain DGGITQSPKYLFRKEGQNVTLSCEQNLNHDAMYWYRQDPGQGLRLIYYSQIVNDFQKGDIAEGYSVSREKKESFPLTVTSAQKNPTAFYLCASSRQGAETQYFGPGTRLLVL.

The chain couples TRBV19 to TRBJ2-7, with unresolved D. V was cut by 6 bases and J by 3 bases, with 12 bases left in between. The CDR3 spans 13 residues. Germline V CDR1 and CDR2: LNHDA, SQIVND (reference sequence). The CDR3 nucleotides are TGTGCCAGTAGCACCGCAAGAGACTACGAGCAGTACTTC. It codes for CASSTARDYEQYF.

V and J are TRBV21-1 and TRBJ2-7; the D call TRBD2 from the table was never checked on the DNA. TRBV21-1 is designated a pseudogene. This CDR3 is 15 amino acids long. CDR3 protein: CASSTDGRAHDEQYF. The CDR3 bases are TGTGCCAGCAGCACTGACGGGAGGGCCCACGACGAGCAGTACTTC.

Worth noting for this clone: Different DNA sequences within this sample yield the same CDR3. The J gene is TRBJ1-2, the V gene TRBV5-1; TRBD1 matches at 7 bases. The CDR3 sequence is 14 residues long. The germline CDR1 and CDR2 sequences are SGHRS and YFSETQ. V shed 0 bases and J 4 bases; nucleotides not matched to a gene: 3. The CDR3 DNA sequence: TGCGCCAGCAGCTTGGGACAGGGTACCTATGGCTACACCTTC. It translates to CASSLGQGTYGYTF.

This clone was found once. V and J are TRBV7-2 and TRBJ1-5; 7 bases agree with TRBD1. In germline, CDR1 is SGHTA, CDR2 FQGNSA. This CDR3 spans 14 amino acids. V was pared by 5 bases and J by 6 bases, with 7 bases of the junction left unmatched. The CDR3 region has the DNA TGTGCCAGCAGCCCAGCTTCAGGGGGTCAGCCCCAGCATTTT. This gives the protein CASSPASGGQPQHF.

Note on this clone: This may be a read error: a much more frequent sequence differs by one nucleotide. This rearrangement joins TRBV11-2 to TRBJ2-5, with a tentative D call TRBD2 (5 bases). V shed 5 bases and J shed 0 bases, with 7 bases lying between them. The CDR3 covers 13 residues. The germline V gene has CDR1 SGHAT and CDR2 FQNNGV. As DNA, the CDR3 is TGTGCCAGCAGCAGGAGGCACCAAGAGACCCAGTACTTC. This gives the protein CASSRRHQETQYF.

This clone was recorded once. The rearrangement links TRBV6-1 to TRBJ2-7, with 9 bases identical to TRBD1. The CDR3 covers 14 residues. Losses at the gene ends were 5 bases for V and 6 bases for J; bases not matched to a gene: 8. Looked up from germline, CDR1 is MNHNS and CDR2 is SASEGT. Written as DNA, the CDR3 is TGTGCCAGCAGTCCCGGGACAGGGAAGTTCGAGCAGTACTTC. Translated: CASSPGTGKFEQYF.

The table lists this clone with a few counts. This chain joins TRBV5-1 and TRBJ2-7, with D perhaps TRBD1 (5 bases). V was clipped by 1 base and J by 0 bases, with 17 bases between them. The CDR3 sequence is 17 residues long. The germline CDR1 and CDR2 sequences are SGHRS and YFSETQ. CDR3 sequence reads: CASSLSQVGASSYEQYF. The DNA of the CDR3 is TGCGCCAGCAGCTTGTCTCAGGTAGGGGCCAGCTCCTACGAGCAGTACTTC.

V and J are TRBV7-9 and TRBJ2-1; TRBD2 agrees at 7 bases. Trimming removed 4 bases from V and 7 bases from J; junction bases left unmatched: 10. The CDR3 is made up of 15 amino acids. The V gene's germline CDR1 is SEHNR and CDR2 FQNEAQ (reference sequence). CDR3 DNA sequence: TGTGCCAGCAGCTCGCCGGGCGGGAGTACAAATGAGCAGTTCTTC. Protein sequence: CASSSPGGSTNEQFF. The whole variable domain, remainder taken from reference TRBV7-9 and TRBJ2-1, is DTGVSQNPRHKITKRGQNVTFRCDPISEHNRLYWYRQTLGQGPEFLTYFQNEAQLEKSRLLSDRFSAERPKGSFSTLEIQRTEQGDSAMYLCASSSPGGSTNEQFFGPGTRLTVL.

The CDR3, as DNA: TGTGCCAGCAGCCAACGCCGGGGGGGGGTTGGATCCCAGTACTTC. Protein sequence: CASSQRRGGVGSQYF. The J gene is TRBJ2-5, the V gene TRBV7-2, with 8 nucleotides matching TRBD2. Germline V lookup: CDR1 SGHTA, CDR2 FQGNSA. The V segment lost 5 bases and the J segment 9 bases; nucleotides outside the gene matches: 14. This CDR3 has 15 residues.

This clone has a single count. The chain links TRBV7-2 to TRBJ2-1; 11 bases line up with TRBD2. CDR3 size: 15 residues. Germline trimming cut 1 base from V and 13 bases from J; bases unmatched to any gene: 9. The V gene's germline CDR1 is SGHTA and CDR2 FQGNSA. The CDR3 is CASSLGGASGRPQFF. In nucleotides, the CDR3 is TGTGCCAGCAGCTTAGGGGGGGCTAGCGGGAGGCCTCAGTTCTTC.

Concerning this clone: A far bigger clonotype differs at one base, so this is likely a read error. Other DNA sequences in the same sample also yield this CDR3. The chain recombines TRBV7-9 with TRBJ2-7; D remains unclear. V was shortened by 6 bases and J by 4 bases, with 19 bases between the two germline ends. There are 15 residues in the CDR3. Germline V CDR1 and CDR2: SEHNR, FQNEAQ (reference sequence). CDR3 bases: TGTGCCAGCAGTTTCCTCCGCTACTCACCTTACGAGCAGTACTTC. Translation gives CASSFLRYSPYEQYF.

The V call is TRBV2, the J call TRBJ2-7; 12 nucleotides line up with TRBD2. Germline CDR1 reads SNHLY; CDR2 reads FYNNEI. The CDR3 covers 14 residues. Trimming cost V 6 bases and J 6 bases; bases outside gene matches: 6. The CDR3 DNA reads TGTGCCAGCAGGCCACCGGGACTAGCGGGCGAGCAGTACTTC. Amino acid sequence: CASRPPGLAGEQYF.

The chain combines TRBV27 with TRBJ2-1; TRBD2 matches 8 bases. V was pared by 1 base and J by 3 bases, with 5 bases of the junction left unmatched. The CDR3 loop spans 16 amino acids. Germline-derived CDR1 and CDR2 are MNHEY and SMNVEV (reference sequence). This CDR3 is CASSLWSSGGYNEQFF. DNA of the CDR3: TGTGCCAGCAGTTTATGGAGCAGCGGGGGCTACAATGAGCAGTTCTTC.

This clone came up a few times. V gene TRBV5-1 combines with J gene TRBJ2-7, with 8 bases aligning to TRBD1. Germline V lookup: CDR1 SGHRS, CDR2 YFSETQ. The CDR3 length is 16 residues. Trimming took 3 bases from V and 4 from J; bases not matched to a gene: 12. Written as DNA, the CDR3 is TGCGCCAGCAGCTCCAGGGCGGACAGGGTAGGTTACGAGCAGTACTTC. This gives the protein CASSSRADRVGYEQYF.

This clone was detected only a few times. The chain is built from TRBV29-1 and TRBJ2-1; 14 nucleotides agree with TRBD2. In germline, CDR1 is SQVTM, CDR2 ANQGSEA. With 1 base clipped from V and 8 bases from J, the junction kept 10 bases outside the gene matches. The CDR3 length is 17 residues. DNA of the CDR3: TGCAGCGTTGAAGGTCCGACTAGCGGGAGGGGCGGCGATGAGCAGTTCTTC. It is translated as CSVEGPTSGRGGDEQFF.